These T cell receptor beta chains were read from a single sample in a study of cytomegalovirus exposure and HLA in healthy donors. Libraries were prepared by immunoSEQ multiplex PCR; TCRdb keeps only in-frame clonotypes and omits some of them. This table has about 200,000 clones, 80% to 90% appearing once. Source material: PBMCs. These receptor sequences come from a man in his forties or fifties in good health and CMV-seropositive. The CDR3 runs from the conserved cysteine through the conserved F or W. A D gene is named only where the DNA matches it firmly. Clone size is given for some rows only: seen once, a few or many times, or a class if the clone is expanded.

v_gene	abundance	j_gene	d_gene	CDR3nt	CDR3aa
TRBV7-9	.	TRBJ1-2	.	TGTGCCAGCAGCACCACGGACAGCTCCTATGGCTACACCTTC	CASSTTDSSYGYTF
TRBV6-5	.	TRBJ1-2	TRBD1	TGTGCCAGCAGTGTGACAGGGTGGGGGGGCTACACCTTC	CASSVTGWGGYTF
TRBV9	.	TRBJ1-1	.	TGTGCCAGCAGGGGAGTGGGGTCCGCTTTAGCTTTCTTT	CASRGVGSALAFF
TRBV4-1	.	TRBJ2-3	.	TGCGCCAGCAGCCAAGAGACCCCCATGGTAGCGGTAACCCCCCGTAGCACAGATACGCAGTATTTT	CASSQETPMVAVTPRSTDTQYF
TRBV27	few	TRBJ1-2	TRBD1	TGTGCCAGCAGTCCATGGACAGGGCTTCAGCTTAACTATGGCTACACCTTC	CASSPWTGLQLNYGYTF
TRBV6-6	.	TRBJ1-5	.	TGTGCCAGCAGGTTGGGGCAGTATAGCAATCAGCCCCAGCATTTT	CASRLGQYSNQPQHF
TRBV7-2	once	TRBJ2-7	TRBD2	TGTGCCAGCAGCTGGACTAGCTCCTACGAGCAGTACTTC	CASSWTSSYEQYF
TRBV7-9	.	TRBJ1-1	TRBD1	TGTGCCAGCAGCTTAGCGGGGGACAGTTGGGCTTTCTTT	CASSLAGDSWAFF
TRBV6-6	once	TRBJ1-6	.	TGTGCCAGCAGTTACGAACGGGCCCTCCACTTT	CASSYERALHF
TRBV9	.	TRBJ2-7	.	TGTGCCAGCAGCGGACCCGGGACGGGGGACTACGAGCAGTACTTC	CASSGPGTGDYEQYF
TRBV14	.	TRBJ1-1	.	TGTGCCAGCAGCCAAGATTGGGCGAACACTGAAGCTTTCTTT	CASSQDWANTEAFF
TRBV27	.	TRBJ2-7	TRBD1	TGTGCCAGCAGTTTATTCCGGGACAGCTACGAGCAGTACTTC	CASSLFRDSYEQYF
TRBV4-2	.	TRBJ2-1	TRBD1	TGTGCCAGCAGCCCAGGGACAGGGGGCTGGAATGAGCAGTTCTTC	CASSPGTGGWNEQFF
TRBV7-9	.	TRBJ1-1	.	TGTTCCAGCAGCTCCCCTAAGGACAGAACTATGGTGGGCACTGAAGCTTTCTTT	CSSSSPKDRTMVGTEAFF
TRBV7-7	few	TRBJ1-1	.	TGTGCTAGCAGTCAAGACAGGAACACTGAAGCTTTCTTT	CASSQDRNTEAFF
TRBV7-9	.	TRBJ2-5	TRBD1	TGTGCCAGCAGCTTGGGACAGGGAGTAGAGACCCAGTACTTC	CASSLGQGVETQYF
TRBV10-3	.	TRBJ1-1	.	TGTGCCATCACGGAGGCCGCTAACACTGAAGCTTTCTTT	CAITEAANTEAFF
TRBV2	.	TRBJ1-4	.	TGTGCCAGCAGTGAGTCCCTAAATGCTAATGAAAAACTGTTTTTT	CASSESLNANEKLFF
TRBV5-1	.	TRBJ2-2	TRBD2	TGCGCCAGCAGGTTGGGGCTAGCGGATACAAACACCGGGGAGCTGTTTTTT	CASRLGLADTNTGELFF
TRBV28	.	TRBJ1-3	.	TGTGCCAGCAGGCAGAACTCTGGAAACACCATATATTTT	CASRQNSGNTIYF
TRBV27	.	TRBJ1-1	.	TGTGCCAGCAGTTCCTGGGGGCAGCTAAACACTGAAGCTTTCTTT	CASSSWGQLNTEAFF
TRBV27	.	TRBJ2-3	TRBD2	TGTGCCAGCAGTGCCCGAGTAGCGGGAGCGGCTACGCAGTATTTT	CASSARVAGAATQYF
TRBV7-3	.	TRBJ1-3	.	TGTGCCAGCAGCTTGACATCGAGCTCTGGAAACACCATATATTTT	CASSLTSSSGNTIYF
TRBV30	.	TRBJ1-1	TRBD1	TGTGCCAGAGACAGGGGGCTCGGTGAAGCTTTCTTT	CARDRGLGEAFF
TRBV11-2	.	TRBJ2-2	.	TGTGCCAGCAGCTTCCGGAGAGGTGGGGAGCTGTTTTTT	CASSFRRGGELFF
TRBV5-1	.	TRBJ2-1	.	TGCGCCAGCAGCTTGGTTCCCGCAGTGGCTGAGCAGTTCTTC	CASSLVPAVAEQFF
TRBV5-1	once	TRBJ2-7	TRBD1	TGCGCCAGCAGCCCGAACGCCGGGACAGGGGTATACGAGCAGTACTTC	CASSPNAGTGVYEQYF
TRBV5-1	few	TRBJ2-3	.	TGCGCCAGCAGCATGCAGGGGAGGGAGGATACGCAGTATTTT	CASSMQGREDTQYF
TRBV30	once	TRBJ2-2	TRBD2	TGTGCCTGGACGGCGGGAGCCCCTGACACCGGGGAGCTGTTTTTT	CAWTAGAPDTGELFF
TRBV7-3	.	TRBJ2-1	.	TGTGCCAGCAGCCAGACTAGTTATGATGAGCAGTTCTTC	CASSQTSYDEQFF
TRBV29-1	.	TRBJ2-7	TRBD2	TGCAGCGTTCAGTCTGGCGGGAGCTACGAGCAGTACTTC	CSVQSGGSYEQYF
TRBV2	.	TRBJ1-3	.	TGTGCCAGCCTTGACAGGTCCTACTCTGGAAACACCATATATTTT	CASLDRSYSGNTIYF
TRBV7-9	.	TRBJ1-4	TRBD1	TGTGCCAGCAGCCGAGGACAGGCAACTAATGAAAAACTGTTTTTT	CASSRGQATNEKLFF
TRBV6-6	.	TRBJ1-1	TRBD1	TGTGCCAGCAGGGGACAGGGGGCCCCTGAAGCTTTCTTT	CASRGQGAPEAFF
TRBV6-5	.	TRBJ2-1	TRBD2	TGTGCCAGCAGTTACCCTATGTCGGGAGGAGGTTATGAGCAGTTCTTC	CASSYPMSGGGYEQFF
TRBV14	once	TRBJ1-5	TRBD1	TGTGCCAGCAGCCAGGGACAGAATAGCAATCAGCCCCAGCATTTT	CASSQGQNSNQPQHF
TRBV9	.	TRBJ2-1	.	TGTGCCAGCAGCTCCGGGACAAACGCCTACAATGAGCAGTTCTTC	CASSSGTNAYNEQFF
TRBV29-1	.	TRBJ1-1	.	TGCAGCGGTGGTTCCAGGGTTGTGGCTGAAGCTTTCTTT	CSGGSRVVAEAFF
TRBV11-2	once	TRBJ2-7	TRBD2	TGTGCCAGCAGCTCTGGACTAGCGGGGTACGAGCAGTACTTC	CASSSGLAGYEQYF
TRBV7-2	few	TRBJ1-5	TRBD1	TGCGCTGCGGGGGAGGACAGGGCGAATCAGCCCCAGCATTTT	CAAGEDRANQPQHF
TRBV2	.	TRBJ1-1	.	TGTGCCAGCAGTGAAGCGCTTTCGGGTACTGAAGCTTTCTTT	CASSEALSGTEAFF
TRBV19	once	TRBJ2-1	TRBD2	TGTGCCAGTAGTACCCTGAGCGGGAGGGCCCGAGAGGAGCAGTTCTTC	CASSTLSGRAREEQFF
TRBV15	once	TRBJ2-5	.	TGTGCCACCAGCAGAGATAACAGGGAAGAGACCCAGTACTTC	CATSRDNREETQYF
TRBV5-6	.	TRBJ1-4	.	TGTGCCAGCAGCCAAATGGCCCAGGGGAGCGAAAAACTGTTTTTT	CASSQMAQGSEKLFF
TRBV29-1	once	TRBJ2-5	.	TGCAGCGTTGAAGATAGGCGAGGGGAGACCCAGTACTTC	CSVEDRRGETQYF
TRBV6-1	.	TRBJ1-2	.	TGTGCCAGCAGTGTGGGTAGGGGTAATGGCTACACCTTC	CASSVGRGNGYTF
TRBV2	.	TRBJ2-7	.	TGTGCCAGCAGTCCTGCCGGGACACTCGACTACGAGCAGTACTTC	CASSPAGTLDYEQYF
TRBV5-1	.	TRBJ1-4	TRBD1	TGCGCCAGCAGCTCTGGGGACAGTGAAAAACTGTTTTTT	CASSSGDSEKLFF
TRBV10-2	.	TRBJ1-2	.	TGCGCCAGCGTCGATACAGGACGATATGGCTACACCTTC	CASVDTGRYGYTF
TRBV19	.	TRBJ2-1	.	TGTGCCTCCATGGAGGGCGCAGACAATGAGCAGTTCTTC	CASMEGADNEQFF
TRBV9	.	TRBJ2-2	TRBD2	TGTGCCAGCAACGGGGGGGGTAATGGCGGGGAGCTGTTTTTT	CASNGGGNGGELFF
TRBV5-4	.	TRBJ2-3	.	TGTGCCAGCAGCTTGGCCGTCAGCACAGATACGCAGTATTTT	CASSLAVSTDTQYF
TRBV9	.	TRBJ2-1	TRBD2	TGTGCCAGCAGCCGAAGCCTAGCGGGGGGGGACAATGAGCAGTTCTTC	CASSRSLAGGDNEQFF